This T cell receptor beta chain was found in a study of beta chain features in type 1 diabetes. Study overall: Patients were similar to healthy donors in age and gender (as well as in cell yields). Findings and limits, study-wide: Naive, central memory and regulatory TCRB repertoires appeared more similar among patients than healthy donors. Within each of all four CD4+ subsets, Type 1 diabetes patients had TCRB CDR3s that were moderately but significantly shorter.

The length of the CDR3 is 13 residues. The V and J ends lost 4 bases and 1 base respectively, with 7 bases between them. Germline CDR1 and CDR2: SEHNR and FQNEAQ (reference sequence). Isolated RNA was reverse transcribed in full, so expressed TCRB transcripts were sequenced. Each sample of naive, central memory or regulatory T cells had, on average, about 3.5 million reads. Here immunoSEQ multiplex PCR was the method, and the copy in TCRdb shows in-frame clones only, minus some. This table has 600,000 or so clones, about 14% appearing once. This clone was found a few times. Its antigen is still unknown.

The sequenced sample consisted of naive CD4+ T cells from blood. This TCR derives from a man younger than 30 with type 1 diabetes. The rearrangement links TRBV7-9 to TRBJ1-2; the D is unclear. The CDR3 protein is CASSYQDNYGYTF. The CDR3 DNA is TGTGCCAGCAGCTACCAGGATAACTATGGCTACACCTTC.